One TCR beta chain is described in this entry. Original methodology: From reference gene primer amplification, estimates of nucleated cell counts were derived. Measured with immunoSEQ multiplex PCR; TCRdb has only the in-frame clones, and not every one. The V and J calls and clone size were taken over from that table, and D and trimming were inferred from the DNA. The sample records 380,000 or so clones, 75% to 90% being singletons. The data belong to a study of blood T cell repertoires in COVID-19. About the research overall: The samples span acute and convalescent COVID-19 from the United States, Italy and Spain.

The trim removed 3 bases at V and 1 base at J, leaving 7 bases unmatched. Germline loops: CDR1 MRHNA, CDR2 SNTAGT. The CDR3 contains 16 residues. The material sequenced was peripheral blood. This clonotype originated in a woman aged 55-69 years with COVID-19, enrolled during active disease. The chain employs TRBV6-4 and TRBJ1-2; 8 bases are a match to TRBD1. The CDR3 reads CASSEDWGQDNYGYTF. Written as DNA, the CDR3 is TGTGCCAGCAGTGAAGACTGGGGACAGGATAACTATGGCTACACCTTC.